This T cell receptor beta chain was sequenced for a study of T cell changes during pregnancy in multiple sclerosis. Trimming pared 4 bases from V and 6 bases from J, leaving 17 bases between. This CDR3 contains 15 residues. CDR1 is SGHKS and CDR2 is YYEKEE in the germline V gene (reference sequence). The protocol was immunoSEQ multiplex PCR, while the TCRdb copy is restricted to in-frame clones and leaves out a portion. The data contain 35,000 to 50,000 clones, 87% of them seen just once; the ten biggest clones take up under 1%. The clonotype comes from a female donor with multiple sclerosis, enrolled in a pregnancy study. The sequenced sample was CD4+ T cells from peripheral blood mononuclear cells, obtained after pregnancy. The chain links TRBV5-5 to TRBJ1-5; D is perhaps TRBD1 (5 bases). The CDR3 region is CASSRYGGEGQPQHF. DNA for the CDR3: TGTGCCAGCAGCCGTTACGGAGGGGAGGGTCAGCCCCAGCATTTT.